This T cell receptor (beta chain) emerged from a study of T-cell memory formation after mild COVID-19. Background on the study: TCR clusters were mostly donor specific. Study-wide results and limits: For second-wave clones that peaked at day 37, SARS-CoV-2 specificity went unverified. Some responding clones appeared in pre-infection memory, suggesting cross-reactive memory joined.

The TCR alpha and TCR beta cDNA libraries, bearing sample barcodes and UMIs, were generated by 5'RACE using constant-segment primers. TCRdb analysed the 5' RACE reads with MiXCR anew, one entry per CDR3 protein. The data hold about 470,000 distinct CDR3 sequences, with around 25% observed a single time. A note on this clonotype: The antigen remains undetermined.

The V gene end was trimmed by 7 bases and the J gene end by 2 bases; junction bases not matched to a gene: 1. This CDR3 region has 13 residues. CDR1 is SGHRS and CDR2 is YFSETQ in the germline V gene. This receptor was obtained from an adult woman who had mild COVID-19 (a few samples of this study predate the infection). Cell type and time point are not known. The chain carries TRBV5-1 and TRBJ1-1; TRBD1 matches 11 bases. The sequenced material came from PBMCs or a T cell subset sorted from them (not recorded which). CDR3 region: CASGTGGNTEAFF. CDR3 nucleotides: TGCGCCAGCGGGACAGGGGGAAACACTGAAGCTTTCTTT. The full variable domain, in which reference TRBV5-1 and TRBJ1-1 provide the parts outside the CDR3, is KAGVTQTPRYLIKTRGQQVTLSCSPISGHRSVSWYQQTPGQGLQFLFEYFSETQRNKGNFPGRFSGRQFSNSRSEMNVSTLELGDSALYLCASGTGGNTEAFFGQGTRLTVV.